The clone carrying this TCR beta chain was seen at least ten times. What it binds is unknown. The study built unsorted libraries from 2 million PBMCs kept at -80 C. Synthesis of cDNA was performed by 5'RACE using 10-nucleotide random UMIs. TCRdb passed the 5' RACE reads through MiXCR, listing each CDR3 protein once. This table has approximately 30,000 distinct CDR3 sequences, about 6.2% appearing once. This sample stems from a study of neurological immune-mediated disorders. Study-wide results and caveats: The absence of shared CDR3 amino acid sequences among expanded clones across subjects suggests private repertoires in all groups. HTLV-1-associated myelopathy had the most TCR clonal expansion, whereas multiple sclerosis had the least (lower than in healthy controls).

The sequenced sample consisted of PBMCs. This receptor was obtained from a woman aged 50 to 60 in good health.

CDR3 in amino acids: CASSYSILGSTYEQYF. The CDR3 coding sequence is TGTGCCAGCAGTTACTCGATCCTGGGGTCGACCTACGAGCAGTACTTC. V gene TRBV6-5 combines with J gene TRBJ2-7; no definite D call. V lost 0 bases, J lost 2 bases, and 14 bases lay in between. CDR3 length equals 16 residues. Per the germline V gene, CDR1 is MNHEY and CDR2 is SVGAGI.